This TCR beta chain stems from a study of cytomegalovirus exposure and HLA in healthy donors. Overall study context: Ancestry clustering placed 81% of around 400 genotyped donors in the Caucasian-associated cluster.

Overall study results and limits: The study recorded 150 to 200 TCR beta chains that were cytomegalovirus-associated.

Primers for the PCR totalled 60 Vbeta and 13 Jbeta. Authors' processing steps: Counted up in a later analysis, unique TCR beta chains came to some 72 million, with about 10 million shared. Profiling relied on immunoSEQ multiplex PCR, and the TCRdb table lists in-frame clones only, not all of them. The V and J calls and clone size come from that table; D and trimming were worked out from the DNA. This sample yields tens of thousands of clones, of which roughly 80% are seen a single time; about 1.2% belongs to the top ten. About this clone: Its antigen is unidentified.

CDR1 is SGHDT and CDR2 is YYEEEE in the germline V gene. V gave up 5 bases and J gave up 3 bases; unmatched junction bases: 5. There are 14 residues in the CDR3. The specimen sequenced was PBMCs. The chain couples TRBV5-6 to TRBJ1-1; 9 bases line up with TRBD1. This TCR was sampled from a girl aged 2-10 years in good health and CMV-seropositive. The CDR3 DNA reads as TGTGCCAGCAGGAGGCGGGACAGGGACACTGAAGCTTTCTTT. It codes for CASRRRDRDTEAFF.